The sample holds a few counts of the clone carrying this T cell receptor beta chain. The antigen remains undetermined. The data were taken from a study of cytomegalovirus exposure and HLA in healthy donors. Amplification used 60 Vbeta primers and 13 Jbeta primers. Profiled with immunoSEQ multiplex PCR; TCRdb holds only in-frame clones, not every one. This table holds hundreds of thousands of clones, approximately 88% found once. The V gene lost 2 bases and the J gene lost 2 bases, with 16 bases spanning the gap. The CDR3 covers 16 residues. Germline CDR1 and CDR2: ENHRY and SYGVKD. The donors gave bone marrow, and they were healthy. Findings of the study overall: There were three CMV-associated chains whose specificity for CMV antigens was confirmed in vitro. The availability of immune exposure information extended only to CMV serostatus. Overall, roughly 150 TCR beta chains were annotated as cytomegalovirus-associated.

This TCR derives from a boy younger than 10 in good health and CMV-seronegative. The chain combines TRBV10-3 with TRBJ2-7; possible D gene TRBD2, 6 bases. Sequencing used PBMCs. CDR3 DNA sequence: TGTGCCATCAGTGAGCCGGGACTGACTTTGACCTACGAGCAGTACTTC. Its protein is CAISEPGLTLTYEQYF.